The T cell receptor beta chain described here comes from a study of blood T cell repertoires in COVID-19. At the level of the study: Sites across the United States, Italy and Spain contributed samples from acute and convalescent COVID-19. T cells, B-cell-depleted T cells, or PBMCs supplied cDNA or gDNA.

The germline CDR1 and CDR2 sequences are MNHEY and SMNVEV (reference sequence). V lost 5 bases, J lost 1 base, and 4 bases stayed unmatched. This CDR3 contains 14 residues. Here immunoSEQ multiplex PCR was the method, and the copy in TCRdb shows in-frame clones only, minus some. The sample carries roughly 110,000 clones, 88% recorded once. The receptor was derived from a man aged 50-59 years with active or convalescent COVID-19. The material sequenced was peripheral blood. The rearrangement links TRBV27 to TRBJ2-5; 7 nucleotides match TRBD1. The chain's CDR3 is CASSARDSQETQYF. Written as DNA, the CDR3 is TGTGCCAGCAGTGCACGGGACAGCCAAGAGACCCAGTACTTC.